These T cell receptor beta chains were read from a single sample in a study of control samples from healthy donors and cancer patients. Generated by immunoSEQ multiplex PCR, the TCRdb table keeps only in-frame clones and is missing some. The data hold 30,000 to 40,000 clones, with approximately 94% observed a single time. Sequencing input: PBMCs. The receptors stem from a man aged 40-55 years with colorectal cancer. Both conserved end residues are part of each CDR3. D genes are given only for firm matches. Not every row has a clone size; where given, it reads once, few, many or a size class.

cdr3_nt,cdr3_aa,d_call,clone_size,v_call,j_call
TGTGCCAGCAGCACTGCAGAGACCCAGTACTTC,CASSTAETQYF,NA,NA,TRBV7-2,TRBJ2-5
TGCGCCAGCAGTGCCGGGACAGGCAATTCACCCCTCCACTTT,CASSAGTGNSPLHF,TRBD1,NA,TRBV10-1,TRBJ1-6
TGTGCCAGCAGCCTCCGATGGTGCAGGTTTGTGGACACTGAAGCTTTCTTT,CASSLRWCRFVDTEAFF,NA,NA,TRBV5-7,TRBJ1-1
TGTGCCAGCGTAGGGGGACTAGCGGGCTCCTACGAGCAGTACTTC,CASVGGLAGSYEQYF,TRBD2,NA,TRBV6-5,TRBJ2-7
TGTGCCAGCAGCCTAGACTATGGGGGAGGGCCTGAAGCTTTCTTT,CASSLDYGGGPEAFF,NA,few,TRBV7-2,TRBJ1-1
TGTGCCAGCAGTTCCTGGGACCTCACTGAAGCTTTCTTT,CASSSWDLTEAFF,NA,NA,TRBV12-3/TRBV12-4,TRBJ1-1
TGTGCCAGCAGCTTAGATAACCAGGGCCACTACACCTTC,CASSLDNQGHYTF,NA,NA,TRBV11-3,TRBJ1-2
TGTGCCAGCAGCTTAGACGGGGGGCCCCAGCATTTT,CASSLDGGPQHF,NA,NA,TRBV5-4,TRBJ1-5
TGTGCCAGCAGCGCCCACCGGGACAGGGGGCAGTACGAGCAGTACTTC,CASSAHRDRGQYEQYF,TRBD1,NA,TRBV13,TRBJ2-7
TGTGCCATCATGTCGACAGGCTCTGGAAACACCATATATTTT,CAIMSTGSGNTIYF,NA,NA,TRBV10-3,TRBJ1-3
TGCGCCATTCCACCGGGGAGGAGTTCCTATAATTCACCCCTCCACTTT,CAIPPGRSSYNSPLHF,NA,few,TRBV5-1,TRBJ1-6
TGTGCCAGCAGCGTCAGGGGGGGACTCTACAATGAGCAGTTCTTC,CASSVRGGLYNEQFF,NA,NA,TRBV9,TRBJ2-1
TGTGCCAGCAGCGAGACTATTCCCGGGACAGCGTCCCCCTACGAGCAGTACTTC,CASSETIPGTASPYEQYF,TRBD1,NA,TRBV5-5,TRBJ2-7
TGTGCCAGCAGTTGGTCGGCTTCGGGCAATCAGCCCCAGCATTTT,CASSWSASGNQPQHF,NA,NA,TRBV27,TRBJ1-5
TGTGCCAGCAGCTCACAGAGCCTCGGCCTCGAAGCTTTCTTT,CASSSQSLGLEAFF,NA,once,TRBV7-9,TRBJ1-1
TGTGCCTGGAGTGTATCGTGGGGGGCAAGCTACAATGAGCAGTTCTTC,CAWSVSWGASYNEQFF,NA,NA,TRBV30,TRBJ2-1
TGTGCCAGCAGCCAAAAAACCCTTACACTAGCGGGGGGCCCCCCCCGGCAGTTCTTC,CASSQKTLTLAGGPPRQFF,TRBD2,NA,TRBV3-1/TRBV3-2,TRBJ2-1
TGTGCCACCCCGGACAGCCGGCGCTACACCTTC,CATPDSRRYTF,NA,NA,TRBV19,TRBJ1-2
TGTGCCAGCAGCTTAGATGGCGCCCTCAATGGCTACACCTTC,CASSLDGALNGYTF,NA,NA,TRBV11-2,TRBJ1-2
TGTGCCAGCTCAGGACAGGGTACCTACGAGCAGTACTTC,CASSGQGTYEQYF,TRBD1,once,TRBV18,TRBJ2-7
TGTGCCAGCAGAAGGAATACGGGATACGAGCAGTACTTC,CASRRNTGYEQYF,NA,NA,TRBV2,TRBJ2-7
TGTGCCAGCTCCGGCACATCGCATCAGCCCCAGCATTTT,CASSGTSHQPQHF,NA,once,TRBV18,TRBJ1-5
TGTGCCTGGAGTCCCAAGACAGGGTTTAATCAGCCCCAGCATTTT,CAWSPKTGFNQPQHF,TRBD1,once,TRBV30,TRBJ1-5
TGTGCCTGGAGTGGACAGGTTAATCAGCCCCAGCATTTT,CAWSGQVNQPQHF,NA,NA,TRBV30,TRBJ1-5
TGTGCCAGCAGCCAATTCACGGCGAGCTCTGGAAACACCATATATTTT,CASSQFTASSGNTIYF,NA,NA,TRBV3-1/TRBV3-2,TRBJ1-3
TGTGCCAGCAGCCAAGAACCAGGAGCCGCTGAAAAACTGTTTTTT,CASSQEPGAAEKLFF,NA,NA,TRBV3-1/TRBV3-2,TRBJ1-4
TGTGCCAGTAGTATACAGGGTCACAACACAGATACGCAGTATTTT,CASSIQGHNTDTQYF,NA,NA,TRBV19,TRBJ2-3
TGTGCCAGCAGTTCTGACAGGGGATTATCACCCCTCCACTTT,CASSSDRGLSPLHF,TRBD1,NA,TRBV6-5,TRBJ1-6
TGTGCCAGCAGCTTTAGTTCCGGAGACGAGCAGTTCTTC,CASSFSSGDEQFF,NA,NA,TRBV7-2,TRBJ2-1
TGTGCCAGCAGCTTGTTGGGGGGAGGTGTACAGCCCCAGCATTTT,CASSLLGGGVQPQHF,NA,NA,TRBV5-8,TRBJ1-5
TGTGCCAGTAGTATAGTCGGGGCCACTGAAGCTTTCTTT,CASSIVGATEAFF,NA,NA,TRBV19,TRBJ1-1
TGTGCCAGCAGTTACCGGCAAGAGAATCAGCCCCAGCATTTT,CASSYRQENQPQHF,NA,NA,TRBV6-6,TRBJ1-5
TGTGCCAGCAGCTTAAAAGTAGCGGGATCTAGCACAGATACGCAGTATTTT,CASSLKVAGSSTDTQYF,TRBD2,NA,TRBV7-2,TRBJ2-3
TGTGCCAGCAGTGAGGTCTCCTACGAGCAGTACTTC,CASSEVSYEQYF,NA,NA,TRBV2,TRBJ2-7
TGTGCCAGCAGTTACGTTTTCTCAGGGGGATGGACTGAAGCTTTCTTT,CASSYVFSGGWTEAFF,TRBD1,NA,TRBV6-5,TRBJ1-1
TGTGCCAGCAGCTTAGGGGTCAACTACGAGCAGTACTTC,CASSLGVNYEQYF,NA,NA,TRBV7-7,TRBJ2-7
TGCGCCAGCAGCCTCAGGCTTTCCCTCACGGGGACCCAGTACTTC,CASSLRLSLTGTQYF,NA,NA,TRBV4-1,TRBJ2-5
TGTGCCACCAGTGACCTACACAACTATGGCTACACCTTC,CATSDLHNYGYTF,NA,few,TRBV24-1,TRBJ1-2
TGTGCCAGCAGCGTCTCACAGGTGATTAGCAATCAGCCCCAGCATTTT,CASSVSQVISNQPQHF,NA,NA,TRBV4-2,TRBJ1-5
TGTGCCAGCAGCCAAGATCACGGGACTAGCACAGATACGCAGTATTTT,CASSQDHGTSTDTQYF,NA,NA,TRBV4-2,TRBJ2-3
TGTGCCAGCAGCCCCCCGGGCCCCCAAGAGACCCAGTACTTC,CASSPPGPQETQYF,NA,NA,TRBV7-2,TRBJ2-5
TGTGCCAGCAGCTTAGCGGGTTTAAACTATGGCTACACCTTC,CASSLAGLNYGYTF,NA,NA,TRBV7-2,TRBJ1-2
TGCGCCAGCAGCCTTAGCGGACATCAAGAGACCCAGTACTTC,CASSLSGHQETQYF,NA,NA,TRBV5-1,TRBJ2-5
TGTGCCAGCAGCCAAGACAGGGATGGGTTTGGCTACACCTTC,CASSQDRDGFGYTF,NA,NA,TRBV4-2,TRBJ1-2
TGTGCCAGCAGCTCGGGGACAGGGCTGACCGGGGAGCTGTTTTTT,CASSSGTGLTGELFF,TRBD1,NA,TRBV4-2,TRBJ2-2
TGCGCCAGCAGTAAGGGACTAGCTGTCGCGGAGACCCAGTACTTC,CASSKGLAVAETQYF,TRBD2,once,TRBV10-2,TRBJ2-5
TGTGCCAGGGGGCGGGAGCGGGGGGCGGCGGAGACCCAGTACTTC,CARGRERGAAETQYF,TRBD2,NA,TRBV2,TRBJ2-5
TGCGCCAGCAGCCTGTCGGACAGGGAAACTTCACCCCTCCACTTT,CASSLSDRETSPLHF,TRBD1,NA,TRBV4-1,TRBJ1-6
TGTGCCAGCAGCTTTTCTGTGGCAACTAGCACAGATACGCAGTATTTT,CASSFSVATSTDTQYF,NA,NA,TRBV7-9,TRBJ2-3
TGTGCCAGCAGTGGGGGACAGCTCAAGGGCTACACCTTC,CASSGGQLKGYTF,TRBD1,NA,TRBV2,TRBJ1-2
TGTGCCAGCAGTCCGGACGGTAACTATGGCTACACCTTC,CASSPDGNYGYTF,NA,NA,TRBV2,TRBJ1-2
TGTGCCACCCGGCGGGGGAGAGACACAGATACGCAGTATTTT,CATRRGRDTDTQYF,TRBD2,NA,TRBV10-3,TRBJ2-3
TGTGCCAGCCTGCCGGAAAAACTGTTTTTT,CASLPEKLFF,NA,NA,TRBV21-1,TRBJ1-4
TGTGCCAGCAGCCTGGACAGTAACTATGGCTACACCTTC,CASSLDSNYGYTF,NA,NA,TRBV7-3,TRBJ1-2
TGTGCCAGCAAATTAGGAGGGGCCGTCATAACCTATGGCTACACCTTC,CASKLGGAVITYGYTF,NA,NA,TRBV2,TRBJ1-2